These T cell receptor beta chains were read from a single sample in a study of T cells expressing NK-cell markers. TCRdb reprocessed the 5' RACE reads; each CDR3 protein has one entry and no DNA is given. This sample's table has some 340,000 distinct CDR3 sequences. What was sequenced was blood T cells: a sorted CD56 or NKG2C T cell subset, CD4+ or CD8+ T cells, or bulk PBMC T cells (not recorded which). Receptor source: a man aged 18 to 70 in good health. The CDR3 runs from the conserved cysteine through the conserved F or W. Fields, in order: CDR3 length, V gene, J gene, CDR3 protein.

length: 15; V: TRBV5-1; J: TRBJ2-7; CDR3: CASSSRDIGVYEQYF
length: 15; V: TRBV7-7; J: TRBJ2-1; CDR3: CASSLAGSISNEQFF
length: 15; V: TRBV29-1; J: TRBJ2-7; CDR3: CSVEVLAGAAYEQYF
length: 13; V: TRBV12-3/TRBV12-4; J: TRBJ2-1; CDR3: CASSPQVRGEQFF
length: 16; V: TRBV7-2; J: TRBJ2-2; CDR3: CASSPRTSGGTGELFF
length: 18; V: TRBV4-1; J: TRBJ2-5; CDR3: CASSRSLGTSGGKETQYF
length: 19; V: TRBV3-1; J: TRBJ1-2; CDR3: CASSQDWIDRGRFNYGYTF
length: 16; V: TRBV6-5; J: TRBJ1-3; CDR3: CASSYVPGLYGNTIYF
length: 14; V: TRBV7-2; J: TRBJ2-3; CDR3: CASTSQYGGGLEYF
length: 13; V: TRBV20-1; J: TRBJ2-3; CDR3: CSARPQRTDTQYF
length: 15; V: TRBV29-1; J: TRBJ2-3; CDR3: CSVLSAKYRTDTQYF
length: 17; V: TRBV24-1; J: TRBJ2-3; CDR3: CATSDPGPGQDTDTQYF
length: 16; V: TRBV7-7; J: TRBJ2-5; CDR3: CASSLTSGQGGETQYF
length: 15; V: TRBV28; J: TRBJ1-3; CDR3: CASSPPLGHGNTIYF
length: 14; V: TRBV20-1; J: TRBJ2-3; CDR3: CSARYGGSADTQYF
length: 13; V: TRBV20-1; J: TRBJ2-7; CDR3: CSASLGLAYEQYF
length: 15; V: TRBV19; J: TRBJ2-6; CDR3: CASNPFGSGANVLTF
length: 14; V: TRBV2; J: TRBJ2-7; CDR3: CASRSTSAAYEQYF
length: 17; V: TRBV18; J: TRBJ2-1; CDR3: CASSPIPGLSSYNEQFF
length: 16; V: TRBV5-1; J: TRBJ2-1; CDR3: CASSEGYRTGYNEQFF
length: 15; V: TRBV6-5; J: TRBJ1-5; CDR3: CASSYSRQGNQPQHF
length: 13; V: TRBV12-3/TRBV12-4; J: TRBJ2-7; CDR3: CASSPLGLYEQYF
length: 18; V: TRBV7-6; J: TRBJ2-3; CDR3: CASSLGTTPGLPGDTQYF
length: 16; V: TRBV9; J: TRBJ2-3; CDR3: CASSVLGGGSTDTQYF
length: 15; V: TRBV19; J: TRBJ2-7; CDR3: CASKEGEGSLYEQYF
length: 16; V: TRBV7-9; J: TRBJ2-4; CDR3: CASSSPEEGAKNIQYF
length: 13; V: TRBV3-1; J: TRBJ1-1; CDR3: CASSRTGGTEAFF
length: 16; V: TRBV28; J: TRBJ2-2; CDR3: CASSLWYRVNTGELFF
length: 12; V: TRBV19; J: TRBJ1-1; CDR3: CASTGRDTEAFF
length: 12; V: TRBV29-1; J: TRBJ1-2; CDR3: CSTHRANYGYTF
length: 16; V: TRBV3-1; J: TRBJ2-1; CDR3: CASSQAGRGTYNEQFF
length: 14; V: TRBV12-3/TRBV12-4; J: TRBJ2-3; CDR3: CASSLTGRADTQYF
length: 14; V: TRBV5-6; J: TRBJ1-5; CDR3: CASSRGGYNQPQHF
length: 17; V: TRBV7-3; J: TRBJ2-3; CDR3: CASSLRGGSGSTDTQYF
length: 14; V: TRBV7-9; J: TRBJ1-2; CDR3: CASSPFGTAEGYTF
length: 15; V: TRBV18; J: TRBJ1-1; CDR3: CASSPRGGGGTEAFF
length: 12; V: TRBV29-1; J: TRBJ2-7; CDR3: CSARLGQGEQYF
length: 16; V: TRBV7-9; J: TRBJ2-3; CDR3: CASSDRTGGSSDTQYF
length: 16; V: TRBV5-1; J: TRBJ2-7; CDR3: CASSLAGTVDSYEQYF
length: 13; V: TRBV10-3; J: TRBJ2-5; CDR3: CAISATSGETQYF
length: 16; V: TRBV7-2; J: TRBJ2-5; CDR3: CASSLAWRPTQETQYF
length: 16; V: TRBV7-9; J: TRBJ1-5; CDR3: CASSYTGVEGSQPQHF
length: 14; V: TRBV27; J: TRBJ2-1; CDR3: CATMASGAKRGQFF
length: 14; V: TRBV20-1; J: TRBJ1-2; CDR3: CSAIPPSANYGYTF
length: 15; V: TRBV6-1; J: TRBJ1-1; CDR3: CASSPWGEMNTEAFF
length: 14; V: TRBV6-2/TRBV6-3; J: TRBJ2-1; CDR3: CASSFGQGANEQFF
length: 14; V: TRBV7-2; J: TRBJ1-5; CDR3: CASSLDRVNQPQHF